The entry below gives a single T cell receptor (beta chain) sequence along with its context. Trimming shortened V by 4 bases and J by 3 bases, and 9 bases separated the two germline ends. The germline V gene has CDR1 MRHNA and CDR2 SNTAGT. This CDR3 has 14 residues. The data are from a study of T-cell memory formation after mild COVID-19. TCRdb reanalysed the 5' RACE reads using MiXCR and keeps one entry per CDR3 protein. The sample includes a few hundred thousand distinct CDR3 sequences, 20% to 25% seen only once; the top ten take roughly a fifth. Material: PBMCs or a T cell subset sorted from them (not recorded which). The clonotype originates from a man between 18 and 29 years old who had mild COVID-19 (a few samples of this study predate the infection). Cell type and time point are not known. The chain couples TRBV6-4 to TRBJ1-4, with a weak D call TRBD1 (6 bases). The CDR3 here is CASSGGLANEKLFF. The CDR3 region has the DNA TGTGCCAGCAGTGGGGGGCTTGCTAATGAAAAACTGTTTTTT.